Below are 21 T cell receptor beta chains sequenced from a single sample in a study of blood T cells in healthy people across ages. Next came a second PCR, run for roughly 6 to 11 cycles, which used a sample-barcoded 5' primer along with a J-beta primer mix. In TCRdb, the 5' RACE reads were re-called with MiXCR into one record per CDR3 protein. The sample has approximately 1,100,000 distinct CDR3 sequences; more than 35% are singletons. Sequencing input: blood. The receptors originated from a woman aged 60-70 years in good health.

This clonotype was found a few times. The chain is built from TRBV10-1 and TRBJ2-3, with a weak D call TRBD2 (5 bases). The germline CDR1 and CDR2 sequences are WNHNN and SYGVQD (reference sequence). The V and J ends lost 0 bases and 2 bases respectively, with 9 bases between them. CDR3 length: 15 amino acids. The CDR3, as DNA: TGCGCCAGCAGTGAGTCGGCAGCGGCCACAGATACGCAGTATTTT. Translation: CASSESAAATDTQYF.

The rearrangement links TRBV15 to TRBJ1-2; D is ambiguous. Germline lookup yields CDR1 LNHNV and CDR2 YYDKDF (reference sequence). The CDR3 extends over 14 amino acids. The ends were cut back, 0 bases at V and 1 base at J, with 6 bases in the middle. CDR3 amino acids: CATSREPSNYGYTF. DNA for the CDR3: TGTGCCACCAGCAGAGAACCCAGTAACTATGGCTACACCTTC.

The table lists this clonotype with a few counts. The chain uses TRBV7-2 and TRBJ2-5; no clear D. The CDR3 length is 15 residues. The V gene's germline CDR1 is SGHTA and CDR2 FQGNSA. The V and J ends lost 3 bases and 5 bases respectively, with 16 bases between them. CDR3 loop: CASSFSASQRETQYF. The CDR3 DNA reads TGTGCCAGCAGCTTCTCCGCGAGCCAGCGTGAGACCCAGTACTTC.

The CDR3 region is CASRVQGAFTEAFF. DNA of the CDR3: TGTGCCAGCAGGGTACAGGGGGCATTCACTGAAGCTTTCTTT. V gene TRBV27 combines with J gene TRBJ1-1; 9 bases are a match to TRBD1. Per the germline V gene, CDR1 is MNHEY and CDR2 is SMNVEV (reference sequence). The junction had 6 bases not matched to a gene; V was cut back by 6 bases and J by 4 bases. The CDR3 consists of 14 residues.

V and J are TRBV7-9 and TRBJ1-1; D possibly corresponds to TRBD1 (5 bases). This CDR3 is built from 15 residues. Germline assignment: CDR1 SEHNR and CDR2 FQNEAQ (reference sequence). The V gene lost 0 bases and the J gene lost 2 bases, with 10 bases spanning the gap. CDR3 in DNA: TGTGCCAGCAGCTTAGCGCAAGGGACCAACACTGAAGCTTTCTTT. Encoded protein: CASSLAQGTNTEAFF.

The chain links TRBV7-2 to TRBJ2-7; D could derive from TRBD1 or TRBD2 (5 bases each). The CDR3 spans 15 residues. CDR1 SGHTA and CDR2 FQGNSA come from the germline V gene. V gave up 8 bases and J gave up 3 bases, with 20 bases separating them. CDR3 nucleotides: TGTGCCAGCGCTGAGGGGCCCGATTCCGTCTACGAGCAGTACTTC. Its translation is CASAEGPDSVYEQYF.

V and J are TRBV7-2 and TRBJ2-1; no clear D. Looked up from germline, CDR1 is SGHTA and CDR2 is FQGNSA. Trimming cost V 2 bases and J 4 bases, with 6 bases left between them. The CDR3 consists of 13 residues. The DNA for the CDR3 is TGTGCCAGCAGCTTAAAAGTGTACAATGAGCAGTTCTTC. Translated: CASSLKVYNEQFF.

This clonotype turned up a few times. The chain employs TRBV4-1 and TRBJ1-5; D gene uncertain. The CDR3 spans 17 residues. Germline loops: CDR1 MGHRA, CDR2 YSYEKL. The germline V and J ends were trimmed by 1 base and 7 bases, with 20 bases remaining between them. CDR3 DNA: TGCGCCAGCAGCCAAGGATTTTTCCAGGCCTTGCGACAGCCCCAGCATTTT. It yields the protein CASSQGFFQALRQPQHF.

Only a few counts were recorded for this clonotype. V gene TRBV27 combines with J gene TRBJ2-1, with unresolved D. Per germline, CDR1 MNHEY and CDR2 SMNVEV (reference sequence). The CDR3 has 16 residues. The V and J ends lost 2 bases and 3 bases respectively, with 14 bases between them. The CDR3 is CASSLVPAWNYNEQFF. Written as DNA, the CDR3 is TGTGCCAGCAGTTTAGTTCCAGCGTGGAACTACAATGAGCAGTTCTTC.

The chain combines TRBV6-1 with TRBJ1-2; D is unresolved. CDR3 size: 14 residues. Trimming shortened V by 2 bases and J by 1 base, and 8 bases separated the two germline ends. CDR1 and CDR2 from the germline V gene are MNHNS and SASEGT. The CDR3 sequence is CASSELAVNYGYTF. For the CDR3, the DNA is TGTGCCAGCAGTGAATTGGCCGTTAACTATGGCTACACCTTC.

This chain joins TRBV4-1 and TRBJ2-3; D perhaps matches TRBD1 (5 bases). CDR3 length: 13 amino acids. V was pared by 3 bases and J by 10 bases, with 14 bases between. Germline CDR1 is MGHRA and CDR2 is YSYEKL. The CDR3 nucleotides read TGCGCCAGCAGCCAGGCAACAGGCTGGCCGCAGTATTTT. Translating gives CASSQATGWPQYF.

The table lists this clonotype with many counts. The V gene is TRBV7-6, the J gene TRBJ1-6; D gene unclear. The CDR3 contains 15 residues. CDR1 is SGHVS, CDR2 FNYEAQ, per germline. V lost 1 base and J 10 bases, leaving 14 bases between the germline ends. This CDR3 reads CASSLGGPVSSPLHF. The CDR3, as DNA: TGTGCCAGCAGCTTAGGTGGACCCGTTAGCTCACCCCTCCACTTT.

The chain carries TRBV10-2 and TRBJ2-7; D not resolved. V was pared by 3 bases and J by 2 bases, with 14 bases between. Germline CDR1 and CDR2: WSHSY and SAAADI. The CDR3 consists of 15 residues. The CDR3 loop is CASSEWAEITYEQYF. The DNA for the CDR3 is TGCGCCAGCAGTGAATGGGCAGAAATCACCTACGAGCAGTACTTC.

This clonotype was counted a single time. V and J are TRBV24-1 and TRBJ2-1; the D gene is possibly TRBD1 (6 bases). Germline V gene sequence: CDR1 KGHDR, CDR2 SFDVKD. Trimming pared 4 bases from V and 4 bases from J, leaving 16 bases between. There are 16 residues in the CDR3. For the CDR3, the DNA is TGTGCCACCAGTGACGAGCTTGCGGACAGTTACAATGAGCAGTTCTTC. It yields the protein CATSDELADSYNEQFF.

The chain carries TRBV20-1 and TRBJ2-6, with TRBD1 as a possible D gene (5 bases). V lost 0 bases, J lost 13 bases, and 16 bases lay in between. Germline assignment: CDR1 DFQATT and CDR2 SNEGSKA (reference sequence). This CDR3 region has 14 residues. This CDR3 is CSARDLHDSRVLTF. As DNA, the CDR3 is TGCAGTGCTAGAGATCTACACGACAGTAGGGTCCTGACTTTC.

The chain carries TRBV12-3 or TRBV12-4 and TRBJ2-3; 8 bases are a match to TRBD1. This CDR3 spans 18 amino acids. Trimming at V came to 3 bases and at J to 3 bases, leaving 14 bases not matched to a gene. The CDR3 bases are TGTGCCAGCAGTTTTCGCCTTGGACAGGGCGGCGGGACAGATACGCAGTATTTT. Encoded protein: CASSFRLGQGGGTDTQYF.

The genes are TRBV7-2 and TRBJ1-1; TRBD1 matches 9 bases. This CDR3 is 15 amino acids long. Germline V gene lookup returns CDR1 SGHTA and CDR2 FQGNSA. V shed 5 bases and J 4 bases; nucleotides not matched to a gene: 8. The CDR3 region is CASSRSTGGGTEAFF. The CDR3 DNA reads TGTGCCAGCAGCAGGTCGACAGGGGGGGGCACTGAAGCTTTCTTT.

This clonotype turned up a few times. The chain has TRBV18 and TRBJ2-7, with a possible D match to TRBD1 (6 bases). Trimming took 3 bases from V and 2 from J, leaving 20 bases between them. Germline V CDR1 and CDR2: KGHSH, LQKENI. The CDR3 has 17 amino acids. Written as DNA, the CDR3 is TGTGCCAGCTCACCTTTGGGGCCCGGACAGAGCCCCTACGAGCAGTACTTC. This sequence encodes CASSPLGPGQSPYEQYF.

Many counts were recorded for this clonotype. This chain links TRBV15 with TRBJ2-5; D perhaps matches TRBD2 (6 bases). CDR1 is LNHNV and CDR2 is YYDKDF in the germline V gene (reference sequence). This CDR3 spans 14 amino acids. Deletions cut 5 bases from V and 3 bases from J, with 13 bases between. The CDR3 reads CATSRGSAEETQYF. Written as DNA, the CDR3 is TGTGCCACCAGCCGGGGGTCGGCCGAAGAGACCCAGTACTTC.

This clonotype was detected only a few times. The chain uses TRBV12-3 or TRBV12-4 and TRBJ2-3; possibly TRBD2 for D (6 bases). CDR3 length: 16 amino acids. V was cut by 3 bases and J by 5 bases, with 18 bases left in between. The CDR3 reads CASSFRRGESQDTQYF. The CDR3 coding sequence is TGTGCCAGCAGTTTCAGACGCGGGGAGAGCCAAGATACGCAGTATTTT.

In its sample, this clonotype was seen a few times. The chain joins TRBV29-1 to TRBJ2-5, with D unresolved. The CDR3 runs to 13 residues. Germline V CDR1 and CDR2: SQVTM, ANQGSEA. Trimming took off 4 bases at V and 11 bases at J, with 20 bases between the two ends. CDR3 DNA sequence: TGCAGCGTTGCTACAGTGGTGGGCAATGAGCAGTACTTC. Its translation: CSVATVVGNEQYF.